Sequencing of this T cell receptor (beta chain) was carried out in a study of blood T cell repertoires in COVID-19. About the study: The samples span acute and convalescent COVID-19 from the United States, Italy and Spain. In each case, the material was cDNA or gDNA derived from T cells, B-cell-depleted T cells, or PBMCs.

Original methodology: The authors estimated nucleated cell counts from reference gene primer amplification. Assay used: immunoSEQ multiplex PCR; TCRdb lists only in-frame clones, some missing. From that table come the V and J calls and clone size; the DNA was used to work out D and trimming. Found here are approximately 140,000 clones, approximately 88% of them singletons; the top ten hold about 5.5%. Recruitment covered roughly 24 US areas and drew participants whose ages spanned roughly 18 to 89 years. V shed 10 bases and J shed 6 bases, with 9 bases lying between them. The CDR3 totals 11 residues. From germline, CDR1 is ENHRY and CDR2 SYGVKD.

This TCR was recovered from a middle-aged man with acute COVID-19. The sample was PBMCs or T cells enriched from blood (not recorded which). The rearrangement uses TRBV10-3 and TRBJ2-2, with a possible D match to TRBD1 (6 bases). The CDR3 coding sequence is TGTGCCACCCAGGGGTCCGGGGAGCTGTTTTTT. Translation gives CATQGSGELFF.